One T cell receptor (beta chain) is described in this entry. This clonotype came up many times. Its antigen is still unknown. No per-base quality is available; no much larger clone lies one base away. This sample stems from a study of breast tumors, draining lymph nodes, adjacent tissues listed by TCRdb under 2016. Notes on the research overall: The study compared TCR beta repertoires across tumor, adjacent nontumor tissue and axillary lymph nodes from breast cancer patients. The study aimed to assess the relationships and possible T-cell exchange between tumor, surrounding tissue and draining lymph node repertoires in human breast cancer.

Sequencing instrument: Illumina HiSeq 2000. TCR beta chain libraries were generated by multiplex PCR amplification. High-throughput sequencing was used to analyze the amplified TCR beta chain products. The public reads were quality trimmed at Q25 with fastp and then assembled into clones with MiXCR by TCRdb, keeping productive beta chains. Rows merge per CDR3 protein into single entries with the most common DNA and genes. For this sample there are 170,000 or so distinct CDR3 sequences; 25% to 40% appear just once. In total, the top ten clones hold over 3.5% of the sample. Overall results and qualifications from the work: Tumors showed preferential V and J gene usage, and their T-cell repertoire diversity fell below that of lymph nodes yet above that of nontumor tissue. In luminal-like breast cancer, tumor and nontumor tissue repertoires resembled each other significantly more than in basal-like breast cancer. The conclusion that tumor T cells originate in lymph nodes was presented as consistent with a hypothesis rather than as directly demonstrated. The data were considered consistent with the idea that most tumor T cells come from the lymph node and then expand in tumor tissue.

Lymph node samples were obtained from the axillary draining lymph nodes of breast cancer patients. From a lookup of the germline V gene, CDR1 and CDR2 are SGDLS and YYNGEE. The CDR3 measures 15 amino acids from cysteine to phenylalanine. The sequence is cut down to CDR3 DNA, 45 bases in frame from base 1. Trimming at the junction amounts to 7 bases on V and 1 base on J, and the germline ends lie 14 bases apart. The material sequenced was axillary lymph node tissue. This TCR was sampled from a female donor with breast cancer. Some clones in this sample may be carry-over from other donors' samples. The chain joins TRBV9 to TRBJ2-2; the D region possibly corresponds to TRBD2 (7 bases align). The DNA is as follows: TGTGCCAGCTGGGGGGGGCCTCTGAACACCGGGGAGCTGTTTTTT. The encoded protein is CASWGGPLNTGELFF. This CDR3, with the reference TRBV9 and TRBJ2-2 proteins standing in past its ends, gives the full variable domain DSGVTQTPKHLITATGQRVTLRCSPRSGDLSVYWYQQSLDQGLQFLIQYYNGEERAKGNILERFSAQQFPDLHSELNLSSLELGDSALYFCASWGGPLNTGELFFGEGSRLTVL.